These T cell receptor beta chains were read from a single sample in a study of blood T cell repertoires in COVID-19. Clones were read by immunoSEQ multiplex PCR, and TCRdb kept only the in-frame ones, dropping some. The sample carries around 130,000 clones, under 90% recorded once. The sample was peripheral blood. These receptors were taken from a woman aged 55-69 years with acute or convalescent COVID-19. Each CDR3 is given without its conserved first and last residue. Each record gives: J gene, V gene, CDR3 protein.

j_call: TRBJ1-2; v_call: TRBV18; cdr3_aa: ASSPPQQGAYYGYT
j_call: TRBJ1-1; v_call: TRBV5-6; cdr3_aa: ASSSLRDRGQNTEAF
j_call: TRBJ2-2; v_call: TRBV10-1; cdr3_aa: ASSQSQAGGNTGELF
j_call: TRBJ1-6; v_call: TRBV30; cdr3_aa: AWSEQERSPLH
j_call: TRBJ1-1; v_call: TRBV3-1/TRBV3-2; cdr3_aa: ASSQDMTGDTEAF
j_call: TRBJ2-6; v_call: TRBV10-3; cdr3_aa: AISGSSGGSGANVLT
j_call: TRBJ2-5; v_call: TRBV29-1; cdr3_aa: SVEGTVGETQY
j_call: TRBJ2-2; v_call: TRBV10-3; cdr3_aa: AIRDGQGSGELF
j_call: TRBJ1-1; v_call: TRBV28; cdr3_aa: ASSLNFREWTEAF
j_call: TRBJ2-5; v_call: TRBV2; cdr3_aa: ASSATGGNWETQY
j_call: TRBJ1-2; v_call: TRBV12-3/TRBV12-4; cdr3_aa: ASSLYGYYGYT
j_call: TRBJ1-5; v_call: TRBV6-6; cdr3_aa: ASSYGANQPQH
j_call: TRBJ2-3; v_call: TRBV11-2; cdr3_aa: ASSFRSGGGATDTQY
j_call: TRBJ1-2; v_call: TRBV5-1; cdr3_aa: ASSLVSETAFYGYT
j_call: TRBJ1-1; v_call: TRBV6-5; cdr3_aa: ASSSSGGWDTEAF
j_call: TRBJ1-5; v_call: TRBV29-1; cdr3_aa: SVGGGRRQGPNQPQH
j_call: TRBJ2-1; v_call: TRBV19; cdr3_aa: ASSASDRGLSLREQF
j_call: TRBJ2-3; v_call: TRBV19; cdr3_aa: ASSMRETDTQY
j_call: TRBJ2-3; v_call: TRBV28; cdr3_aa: ASSLGTGRTDTQY
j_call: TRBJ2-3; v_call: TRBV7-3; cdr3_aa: ASGTGSDTQY
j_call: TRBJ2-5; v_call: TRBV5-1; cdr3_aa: ASRIGLADGAQY
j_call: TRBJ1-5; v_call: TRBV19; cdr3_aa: ASRRMGQGHQPQH
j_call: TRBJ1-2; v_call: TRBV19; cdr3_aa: ASSTRGRGGGYT
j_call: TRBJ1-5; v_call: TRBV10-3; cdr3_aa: AISPGTGGMSNQPQH
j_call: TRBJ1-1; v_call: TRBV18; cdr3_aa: ASSPRTGGALGTEAF
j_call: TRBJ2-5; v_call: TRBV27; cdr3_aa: ASSLTAGGEFVETQY
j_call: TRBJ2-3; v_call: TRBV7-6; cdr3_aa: ASSLGTGGSGITDTQY
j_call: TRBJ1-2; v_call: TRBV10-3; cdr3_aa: ATGDYGYT
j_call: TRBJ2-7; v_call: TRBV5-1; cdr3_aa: ASSLGTPQGGEQY
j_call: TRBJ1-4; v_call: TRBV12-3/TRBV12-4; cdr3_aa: ASRDSWEEKLF
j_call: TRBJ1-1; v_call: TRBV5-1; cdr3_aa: ASSRDKNTEAF
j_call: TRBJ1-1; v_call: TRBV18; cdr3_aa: ASSGALTALNTEAF
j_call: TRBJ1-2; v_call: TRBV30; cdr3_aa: AWGTGQGVGYGYT
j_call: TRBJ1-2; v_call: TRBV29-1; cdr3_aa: SVKAESDRDPYGYT
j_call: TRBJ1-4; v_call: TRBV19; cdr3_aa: ASSGRQGNGEKLF
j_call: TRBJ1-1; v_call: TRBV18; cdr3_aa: ASSPGGLAF
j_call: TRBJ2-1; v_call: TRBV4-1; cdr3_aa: ASSPTLNPVYNEQF
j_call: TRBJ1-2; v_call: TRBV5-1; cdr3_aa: ASSSLQGVNDGYT
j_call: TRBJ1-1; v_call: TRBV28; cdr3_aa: ASSPLAGGVNTEAF
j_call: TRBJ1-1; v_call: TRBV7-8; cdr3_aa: ASYPPTEVNTEAF
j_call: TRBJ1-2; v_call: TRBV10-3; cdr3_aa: AIRFGQERIYGYT
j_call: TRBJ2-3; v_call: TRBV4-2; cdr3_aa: ASSQDGASGDTDTQY
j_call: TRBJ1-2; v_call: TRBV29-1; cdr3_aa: SVPGQGAWGYT
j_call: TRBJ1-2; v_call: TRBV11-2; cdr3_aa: ASSLGTGANYGYT
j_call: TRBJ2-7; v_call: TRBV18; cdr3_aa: ASSPSTGGDEQY
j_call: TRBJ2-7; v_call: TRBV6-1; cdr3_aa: ASSDPDRPRGQY
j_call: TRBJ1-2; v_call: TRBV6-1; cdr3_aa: ASSEPGQRPDGYT
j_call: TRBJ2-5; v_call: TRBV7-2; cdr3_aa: ASSLQDGGTQETQY
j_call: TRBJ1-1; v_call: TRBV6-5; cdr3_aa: ATGRGNTEAF
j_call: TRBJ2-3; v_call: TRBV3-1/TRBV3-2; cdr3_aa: ASSLTRGGRGTDTQY
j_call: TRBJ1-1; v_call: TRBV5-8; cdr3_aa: ASSSGAATEAF
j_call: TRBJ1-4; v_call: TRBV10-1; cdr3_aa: ASSASKDEKLF
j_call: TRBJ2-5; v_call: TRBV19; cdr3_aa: ASSPQGLETQY
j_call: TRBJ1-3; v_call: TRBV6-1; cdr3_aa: ASSEGRSGRRNTIY